These 25 T cell receptor beta chains share one sample of origin, sequenced in a study of cytomegalovirus exposure and HLA in healthy donors. The primer mix had 60 Vbeta and 13 Jbeta primers. Repertoires were generated with immunoSEQ multiplex PCR, while TCRdb's copy carries only in-frame clones and drops some. The sample has roughly 110,000 clones; roughly 75% are singletons. Sequencing input: PBMCs. Every receptor here comes from a man aged 35 to 55 in good health and CMV-seronegative.

The CDR3 is CAISEVAGNEQFF. DNA for the CDR3: TGTGCCATCAGTGAGGTAGCGGGCAATGAGCAGTTCTTC. This rearrangement joins TRBV10-3 to TRBJ2-1; TRBD2 matches at 7 bases. Germline V gene lookup returns CDR1 ENHRY and CDR2 SYGVKD. This CDR3 contains 13 residues. V lost 2 bases, J lost 6 bases, and 1 base stayed unmatched.

The rearrangement uses TRBV19 and TRBJ2-3; D might be TRBD2 (5 bases). The length of the CDR3 is 14 residues. V was shortened by 4 bases and J by 11 bases, with 19 bases between the two germline ends. Germline values: CDR1 LNHDA, CDR2 SQIVND (reference sequence). The DNA of the CDR3 is TGTGCCAGTAGTACAAGGACTCCGGAGTTGTGGCAGTATTTT. Protein product: CASSTRTPELWQYF.

CDR3 protein: CASSFGTAYEQYF. The CDR3 DNA follows: TGTGCCAGCAGCTTCGGAACAGCCTACGAGCAGTACTTC. This rearrangement joins TRBV7-2 to TRBJ2-7; D uncertain. Germline V gene lookup returns CDR1 SGHTA and CDR2 FQGNSA. This CDR3 is 13 amino acids long. The V end lost 3 bases, the J end lost 2 bases, and 8 bases lay between the germline ends.

The chain joins TRBV6-6 to TRBJ2-7; D is perhaps TRBD1 (5 bases). The ends were cut back, 6 bases at V and 3 bases at J, with 15 bases in the middle. The CDR3 extends over 14 amino acids. Per the germline V gene, CDR1 is MNHNY and CDR2 is SVGAGI (reference sequence). The CDR3 loop reads CASRSDSYNYEQYF. The DNA of the CDR3 is TGTGCCAGCAGATCTGACAGTTACAACTACGAGCAGTACTTC.

CDR3 region: CASSGGVGYTF. The CDR3 DNA sequence: TGTGCCAGTAGCGGGGGAGTTGGCTACACCTTC. The J gene is TRBJ1-2, the V gene TRBV19, with D perhaps TRBD1 (5 bases). Per the germline V gene, CDR1 is LNHDA and CDR2 is SQIVND (reference sequence). This CDR3 has 11 residues. Between the trimmed V and J ends, which lost 6 bases and 7 bases, there was a span of 9 bases.

Regarding this clone: An end of the junction does not agree with germline; a read error may underlie this. V and J are TRBV7-9 and TRBJ2-1, with 8 bases lining up with TRBD1. CDR1 is SEHNR and CDR2 is FQNEAQ in the germline V gene (reference sequence). This CDR3 is 15 amino acids long. The CDR3 nucleotides are TGTGCCGCCCGAGGACAGGGCCCGCGACCCAATGTGCAGTTCTTC. This translates into CAARGQGPRPNVQFF. The full variable domain, its missing parts supplied by reference TRBV7-9 and TRBJ2-1, is DTGVSQNPRHKITKRGQNVTFRCDPISEHNRLYWYRQTLGQGPEFLTYFQNEAQLEKSRLLSDRFSAERPKGSFSTLEIQRTEQGDSAMYLCAARGQGPRPNVQFFGPGTRLTVL.

The chain carries TRBV4-1 and TRBJ2-7; 13 bases agree with TRBD2. This CDR3 is 15 amino acids long. Germline-derived CDR1 and CDR2 are MGHRA and YSYEKL. After removal of 4 bases from V and 7 bases from J, the junction contained 7 bases not matched to a gene. The CDR3 DNA reads as TGCGCCAGCAGCCCGGGACTAGCGGGACCCTTAGAGCAGTACTTC. Amino acids: CASSPGLAGPLEQYF.

The V and J genes are TRBV10-2 and TRBJ1-2; D unclear. Looked up from germline, CDR1 is WSHSY and CDR2 is SAAADI. Trimming took 2 bases from V and 8 from J, leaving 12 bases between them. The CDR3 contains 13 residues. The DNA of the CDR3 is TGCGCCAGCAGTGAGGGGCGACGGAGGGGCTACACCTTC. Translated, it gives CASSEGRRRGYTF.

This clone turned up a few times. V gene TRBV7-9 combines with J gene TRBJ1-2, with 12 positions matching TRBD1. CDR1 and CDR2 from the germline V gene are SEHNR and FQNEAQ (reference sequence). The CDR3 contains 16 residues. The J segment lost 1 base and the V segment lost 7 bases, leaving 7 bases of the junction unmatched. The CDR3 bases are TGTGCCAGCACCGGGACAGGGGGCGCATTTAACTATGGCTACACCTTC. Translation gives CASTGTGGAFNYGYTF.

This rearrangement joins TRBV11-3 to TRBJ2-2; D remains unclear. The length of the CDR3 is 15 residues. The ends were cut back, 0 bases at V and 3 bases at J, with 8 bases in the middle. The V gene's germline CDR1 is SGHNT and CDR2 YENEEA. Written as DNA, the CDR3 is TGTGCCAGCAGCTTAGAGCAACGGTACACCGGGGAGCTGTTTTTT. It codes for CASSLEQRYTGELFF.

The chain links TRBV27 to TRBJ1-5; tentative D call: TRBD1 (5 bases). The CDR3 is 15 amino acids. CDR1 is MNHEY, CDR2 SMNVEV, per germline (reference sequence). Trimming removed 2 bases at V and 3 bases at J, with 11 bases between. CDR3 amino acids: CASSLIGRDNQPQHF. CDR3 sequence (DNA): TGTGCCAGCAGTTTAATAGGCAGGGACAATCAGCCCCAGCATTTT.

The rearrangement links TRBV2 to TRBJ2-1; perhaps TRBD2 as D (6 bases). The germline CDR1 and CDR2 sequences are SNHLY and FYNNEI. The CDR3 contains 13 residues. V was trimmed by 8 bases and J by 13 bases, leaving 21 bases between them. The CDR3 reads CASCIIGGGAQFF. Here the CDR3 DNA reads TGTGCCAGCTGTATAATTGGAGGAGGGGCCCAGTTCTTC.

This clone came up once. V gene TRBV7-2 combines with J gene TRBJ1-6, with 7 bases matching TRBD1. The V gene's germline CDR1 is SGHTA and CDR2 FQGNSA. The CDR3 runs 15 residues. The V segment lost 5 bases and the J segment 8 bases; nucleotides outside the gene matches: 9. CDR3 in amino acids: CASSTTGAADSPLHF. The DNA for the CDR3 is TGTGCCAGCAGCACCACAGGGGCGGCGGATTCACCCCTCCACTTT.

This chain joins TRBV5-1 and TRBJ2-1, with 13 bases matching TRBD2. The CDR3 sequence is 16 residues long. V was pared by 2 bases and J by 10 bases, with 9 bases of the junction left unmatched. The V gene's germline CDR1 is SGHRS and CDR2 YFSETQ. CDR3 sequence reads: CASSLGGLAGEEEQFF. The CDR3 region has the DNA TGCGCCAGCAGCTTAGGCGGACTAGCGGGGGAGGAAGAGCAGTTCTTC.

This clone came up a few times. The chain is built from TRBV2 and TRBJ2-1; 10 positions agree with TRBD1. Trimming at V came to 5 bases and at J to 5 bases, leaving 6 bases not matched to a gene. Germline V gives CDR1 SNHLY, CDR2 FYNNEI. This CDR3 is 15 amino acids long. Here the CDR3 reads CASSTGTGAHNEQFF. CDR3 sequence (DNA): TGTGCCAGCAGTACCGGGACAGGGGCGCACAATGAGCAGTTCTTC.

J is TRBJ2-3 and V is TRBV9; D not resolved. The CDR3 runs 14 residues. In germline, CDR1 is SGDLS, CDR2 YYNGEE. V was clipped by 0 bases and J by 4 bases, with 9 bases between them. The CDR3: CASSVGPGADTQYF. The CDR3 coding sequence is TGTGCCAGCAGCGTAGGACCCGGAGCAGATACGCAGTATTTT.

CDR3 amino acids: CASSFEFMREKETQYF. DNA for the CDR3: TGTGCCAGCAGCTTTGAATTTATGAGGGAAAAAGAGACCCAGTACTTC. The rearrangement uses TRBV12-1 and TRBJ2-5; TRBD2 reflects the table's D call only, with no check against the DNA. TRBV12-1 is designated a pseudogene. There are 16 residues in the CDR3.

The chain employs TRBV5-1 and TRBJ2-3, with 11 bases aligning to TRBD2. The CDR3 runs 16 residues. Per germline, CDR1 SGHRS and CDR2 YFSETQ. J lost 5 bases, V lost 0 bases, and 5 bases had no gene match. CDR3 sequence reads: CASSLGLAGGRDTQYF. The CDR3 DNA follows: TGCGCCAGCAGCTTGGGGCTAGCGGGGGGCAGAGATACGCAGTATTTT.

This chain uses TRBV7-9 with TRBJ1-1, with D possibly matching TRBD1 (6 bases). Trimming left V 7 bases short and J 5 bases short, with 20 bases between. Germline-derived CDR1 and CDR2 are SEHNR and FQNEAQ (reference sequence). This CDR3 has 15 amino acids. The CDR3 sequence is CASTLSGGGGTEAFF. Written as DNA, the CDR3 is TGTGCCAGCACCCTTAGCGGGGGAGGGGGGACTGAAGCTTTCTTT.

CDR3 in DNA: TGTGCCACCAGCAGAGGGAGAGACGGAGAGACCCAGTACTTC. Its translation is CATSRGRDGETQYF. The chain links TRBV15 to TRBJ2-5; the D is unclear. CDR3 length equals 14 residues. Germline-derived CDR1 and CDR2 are LNHNV and YYDKDF (reference sequence). Trimming cost V 1 base and J 4 bases, with 10 bases left between them.

The rearrangement joins TRBV5-1 to TRBJ2-7, with 7 bases matching TRBD2. This CDR3 region has 15 residues. V lost 0 bases and J lost 4; bases outside the gene matches: 7. Germline CDR1 and CDR2: SGHRS and YFSETQ. The chain's CDR3 is CASSLDSGSYYEQYF. The CDR3 region has the DNA TGCGCCAGCAGCTTGGATAGCGGGTCCTATTACGAGCAGTACTTC.

This clone is a singleton in its sample. V gene TRBV2 combines with J gene TRBJ1-1; D ambiguous. Looked up from germline, CDR1 is SNHLY and CDR2 is FYNNEI. V was clipped by 5 bases and J by 1 base, with 11 bases between them. The CDR3 has 14 amino acids. CDR3 amino acids: CASSREAPNTEAFF. In DNA form, the CDR3 reads TGTGCCAGCAGTCGCGAGGCGCCGAACACTGAAGCTTTCTTT.

This clone appeared a few times. The chain employs TRBV19 and TRBJ2-2, with 9 bases matching TRBD2. The CDR3 consists of 16 residues. V dropped 6 bases and J dropped 5; count of bases not matched to a gene: 10. Germline V lookup: CDR1 LNHDA, CDR2 SQIVND (reference sequence). CDR3 in amino acids: CASRGGGLARTGELFF. The DNA of the CDR3 is TGTGCCAGTAGGGGTGGGGGACTAGCAAGGACCGGGGAGCTGTTTTTT.

This clone was recorded a few times. This chain uses TRBV7-3 with TRBJ2-1; 11 bases agree with TRBD2. V lost 1 base, J lost 9 bases, and 14 bases stayed unmatched. Germline V gene sequence: CDR1 SGHTA, CDR2 FQGTGA. The CDR3 contains 18 residues. In DNA, the CDR3 is TGTGCCAGCAGCTTAAGTACCACTAGCGGGGGCCGTGGGCTTGAGCAGTTCTTC. Encoded protein: CASSLSTTSGGRGLEQFF.

The rearrangement links TRBV29-1 to TRBJ2-7, with 9 bases that match TRBD2. V dropped 4 bases and J dropped 4; count of bases not matched to a gene: 2. The CDR3 is made up of 12 amino acids. Germline CDR1 reads SQVTM; CDR2 reads ANQGSEA. Written as DNA, the CDR3 is TGCAGCGTTGCTAGCGGGGCATACGAGCAGTACTTC. It specifies CSVASGAYEQYF.